The 5 T cell receptor beta chains below all came from one sample that was sequenced in a study of shared clonotypes between healthy human individuals. TCRdb keeps only in-frame clones here, not all; method: immunoSEQ multiplex PCR. The sample has over a million clones; around 82% are singletons. Input material: memory CD4+ T cells from PBMCs. Subset here: CD45RA-negative fraction. Receptors originate from a man in his late teens or twenties in good health. Some clones in this sample may be carry-over from other donors' samples.

The chain carries TRBV29-1 and TRBJ1-2, with D possibly TRBD1 on 5 matching bases. Germline V gene sequence: CDR1 SQVTM, CDR2 ANQGSEA. CDR3 size: 12 residues. The V end lost 1 base, the J end lost 8 bases, and 11 bases lay between the germline ends. The DNA for the CDR3 is TGCAGCGTTGAAGGGCAGGGCAGGGGCTACACCTTC. This encodes CSVEGQGRGYTF.

V usage is TRBV5-1 and J usage is TRBJ2-3; 12 positions match TRBD2. Trimming cost V 4 bases and J 6 bases; bases outside gene matches: 9. This CDR3 comprises 16 residues. Looked up from germline, CDR1 is SGHRS and CDR2 is YFSETQ. DNA of the CDR3: TGCGCCAGCAGCCCCCGACTAGCGGGAGTAAGGGATACGCAGTATTTT. The encoded protein is CASSPRLAGVRDTQYF.

The rearrangement joins TRBV28 to TRBJ2-4, with D possibly matching TRBD2 (5 bases). The CDR3 consists of 18 residues. Per the germline V gene, CDR1 is MDHEN and CDR2 is SYDVKM. Trimming pared 2 bases from V and 0 bases from J, leaving 17 bases between. DNA of the CDR3: TGTGCCAGCAGTTTAAGGTTATGGAGGTCCGTAGCCAAAAACATTCAGTACTTC. It codes for CASSLRLWRSVAKNIQYF. Variable domain in full (rest from reference TRBV28 and TRBJ2-4): DVKVTQSSRYLVKRTGEKVFLECVQDMDHENMFWYRQDPGLGLRLIYFSYDVKMKEKGDIPEGYSVSREKKERFSLILESASTNQTSMYLCASSLRLWRSVAKNIQYFGAGTRLSVL.

This sequence joins TRBV7-2 and TRBJ2-7; D remains ambiguous. The V gene lost 5 bases and the J gene lost 7 bases, with 15 bases spanning the gap. Germline V gene data show CDR1 as SGHTA and CDR2 as FQGNSA. This CDR3 contains 13 residues. CDR3: CASSRTLELEQYF. CDR3 bases: TGTGCCAGCAGCCGGACCCTGGAGCTTGAGCAGTACTTC.

CDR3 protein: CASSWASGSYNEQFF. The CDR3 DNA follows: TGTGCCAGCAGCTGGGCTAGCGGGAGCTACAATGAGCAGTTCTTC. V is TRBV7-2 and J is TRBJ2-1, with 10 positions matching TRBD2. The CDR3 sequence is 15 residues long. The germline V gene has CDR1 SGHTA and CDR2 FQGNSA. The V segment lost 4 bases and the J segment 3 bases; nucleotides outside the gene matches: 3.